The 7 T cell receptor beta chains in this list originate from one sample, sequenced in a study of Ad26.COV2.S vaccination and SARS-CoV-2 variants. Profiling relied on immunoSEQ multiplex PCR, and the TCRdb table lists in-frame clones only, not all of them. The table lists 300,000 to 400,000 clones, 80% to 90% of them singletons. Treatment described: around 19 received Ad26.COV2.S at low or high dose, single or two shots; about five received placebo; per-sample allocation not given. Day 63 after the first injection of vaccine or placebo was the sampling time. Sequences were derived from peripheral blood, sampled in a trial of Ad26.COV2.S vaccine versus placebo. These receptors came from a person aged 18-60 years who received the Ad26.COV2.S COVID-19 vaccine or a placebo.

The chain employs TRBV24-1 and TRBJ1-6; D is unclear. V lost 3 bases and J lost 4, with 12 bases in between. Per the germline V gene, CDR1 is KGHDR and CDR2 is SFDVKD. The CDR3 loop spans 16 amino acids. The CDR3 coding sequence is TGTGCCACCAGTGATAGGATAGGACCTTATAATTCACCCCTCCACTTT. It encodes CATSDRIGPYNSPLHF.

The rearrangement uses TRBV5-5 and TRBJ1-2; D remains unclear. The V gene lost 3 bases and the J gene lost 3 bases, with 18 bases spanning the gap. The CDR3 spans 16 residues. Germline loops: CDR1 SGHKS, CDR2 YYEKEE (reference sequence). The CDR3 bases are TGTGCCAGCAGCTCGACCTCGTCGGCCAGCGACTATGGCTACACCTTC. Translated: CASSSTSSASDYGYTF.

This rearrangement joins TRBV12-5 to TRBJ2-3; TRBD2 aligns across 8 bases. Germline trimming cut 7 bases from V and 2 bases from J; bases unmatched to any gene: 8. CDR3 size: 15 residues. Germline CDR1 is LGHNT and CDR2 is FRNRAP. CDR3 nucleotide sequence: TGTGCTAGTGCTCCGGGACTAGTGTACACAGATACGCAGTATTTT. Protein: CASAPGLVYTDTQYF.

V gene TRBV6-4 combines with J gene TRBJ1-6, with D possibly being TRBD1 (5 bases). The CDR3 runs to 13 residues. With 5 bases removed from V and 9 bases from J, the gap between germline ends came to 11 bases. From germline, CDR1 is MRHNA and CDR2 SNTAGT. The CDR3 reads CASSQSTGSPLHF. The DNA of the CDR3 is TGTGCCAGCAGTCAGTCCACAGGTTCACCCCTCCACTTT.

The chain uses TRBV7-8 and TRBJ2-3; 11 positions match TRBD2. CDR1 and CDR2 from the germline V gene are SGHVS and FQNEAQ. V was clipped by 2 bases and J by 2 bases; unmatched bases: 6. The CDR3 extends over 17 amino acids. The CDR3 nucleotides read TGTGCCAGCAGCTTAATGTCTAGCGGGAGGATCACAGATACGCAGTATTTT. Translated, it gives CASSLMSSGRITDTQYF.

The rearrangement uses TRBV27 and TRBJ2-1; 13 nucleotides match TRBD2. This CDR3 comprises 18 residues. Germline V gene data show CDR1 as MNHEY and CDR2 as SMNVEV (reference sequence). Trimming cost V 2 bases and J 1 base; bases outside gene matches: 5. CDR3 sequence (DNA): TGTGCCAGCAGTTTAGGACTAGCGGGAGTCCGGTCCTACAATGAGCAGTTCTTC. Amino acids: CASSLGLAGVRSYNEQFF.

The chain combines TRBV19 with TRBJ1-5; the D gene is possibly TRBD1 (6 bases). Germline lookup yields CDR1 LNHDA and CDR2 SQIVND (reference sequence). The CDR3 is 15 residues long. V shed 2 bases and J shed 2 bases, with 10 bases lying between them. CDR3 amino acids: CASSIKGVGNQPQHF. The CDR3 DNA sequence: TGTGCCAGTAGTATAAAGGGGGTAGGCAATCAGCCCCAGCATTTT.